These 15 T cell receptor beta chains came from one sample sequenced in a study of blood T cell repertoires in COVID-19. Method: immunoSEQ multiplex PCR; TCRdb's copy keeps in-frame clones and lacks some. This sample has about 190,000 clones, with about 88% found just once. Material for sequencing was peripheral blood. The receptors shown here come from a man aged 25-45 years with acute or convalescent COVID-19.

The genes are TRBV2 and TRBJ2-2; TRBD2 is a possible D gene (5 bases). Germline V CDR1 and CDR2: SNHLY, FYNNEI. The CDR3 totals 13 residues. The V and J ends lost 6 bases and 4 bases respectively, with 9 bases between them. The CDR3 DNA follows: TGTGCCAGCAGCGGGGAAATCACCGGGGAGCTGTTTTTT. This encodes CASSGEITGELFF.

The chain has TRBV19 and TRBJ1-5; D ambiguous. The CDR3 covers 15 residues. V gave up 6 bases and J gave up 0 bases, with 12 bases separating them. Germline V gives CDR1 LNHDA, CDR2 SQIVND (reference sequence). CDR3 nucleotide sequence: TGTGCCAGTAGGCACTGGCGGAATAGCAATCAGCCCCAGCATTTT. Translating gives CASRHWRNSNQPQHF.

CDR3: CSGGHFLAGDEQFF. In DNA, the CDR3 is TGCAGCGGTGGCCATTTCCTAGCGGGAGATGAGCAGTTCTTC. The J gene is TRBJ2-1, the V gene TRBV29-1, with 10 bases lining up with TRBD2. V lost 7 bases, J lost 8 bases, and 11 bases stayed unmatched. This CDR3 region has 14 residues. CDR1 is SQVTM and CDR2 is ANQGSEA in the germline V gene.

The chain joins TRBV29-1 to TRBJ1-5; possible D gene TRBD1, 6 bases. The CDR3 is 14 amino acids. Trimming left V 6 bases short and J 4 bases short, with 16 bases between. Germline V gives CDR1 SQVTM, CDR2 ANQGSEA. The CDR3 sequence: CSVGGPGQNQPQHF. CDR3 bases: TGCAGCGTGGGGGGGCCGGGCCAAAATCAGCCCCAGCATTTT. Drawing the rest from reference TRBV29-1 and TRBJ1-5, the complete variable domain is SAVISQKPSRDICQRGTSLTIQCQVDSQVTMMFWYRQQPGQSLTLIATANQGSEATYESGFVIDKFPISRPNLTFSTLTVSNMSPEDSSIYLCSVGGPGQNQPQHFGDGTRLSIL.

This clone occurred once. CDR3 sequence: CASSQAGRGRTNEKLFF. DNA of the CDR3: TGCGCCAGCAGCCAAGCAGGCAGGGGGCGAACTAATGAAAAACTGTTTTTT. The chain recombines TRBV4-1 with TRBJ1-4; 8 bases are shared with TRBD1. The germline V gene has CDR1 MGHRA and CDR2 YSYEKL. The length of the CDR3 is 17 residues. The ends lost 1 base at V and 1 base at J; junction bases unmatched: 5.

The chain's CDR3 is CASSQLYRDTGELFF. DNA of the CDR3: TGTGCCAGCAGCCAGCTATACAGGGACACCGGGGAGCTGTTTTTT. The rearrangement links TRBV4-2 to TRBJ2-2; D might be TRBD1 (6 bases). Trimming cost V 3 bases and J 3 bases, with 11 bases left between them. Germline CDR1 reads LGHNA; CDR2 reads YNFKEQ. CDR3 length equals 15 residues.

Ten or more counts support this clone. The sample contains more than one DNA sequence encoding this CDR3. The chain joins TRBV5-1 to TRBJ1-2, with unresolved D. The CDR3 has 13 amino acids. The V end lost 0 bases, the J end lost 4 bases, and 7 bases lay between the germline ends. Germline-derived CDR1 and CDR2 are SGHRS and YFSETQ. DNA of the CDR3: TGCGCCAGCAGCTTGGAAAGCCTCTATGGCTACACCTTC. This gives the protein CASSLESLYGYTF.

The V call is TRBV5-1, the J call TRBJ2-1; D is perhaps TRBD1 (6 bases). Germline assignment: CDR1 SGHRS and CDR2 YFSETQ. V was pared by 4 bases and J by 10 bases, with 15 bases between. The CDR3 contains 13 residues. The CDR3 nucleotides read TGCGCCAGCAGCCCGGGGACACCCCAGGAGCAGTTCTTC. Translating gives CASSPGTPQEQFF.

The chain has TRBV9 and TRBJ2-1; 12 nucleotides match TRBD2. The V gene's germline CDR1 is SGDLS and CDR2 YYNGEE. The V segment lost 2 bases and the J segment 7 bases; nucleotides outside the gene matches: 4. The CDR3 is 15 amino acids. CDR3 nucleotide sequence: TGTGCCAGCAGCGTGACTAGCGGGAGACTGAATGAGCAGTTCTTC. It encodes CASSVTSGRLNEQFF. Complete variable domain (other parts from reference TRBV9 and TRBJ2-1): DSGVTQTPKHLITATGQRVTLRCSPRSGDLSVYWYQQSLDQGLQFLIQYYNGEERAKGNILERFSAQQFPDLHSELNLSSLELGDSALYFCASSVTSGRLNEQFFGPGTRLTVL.

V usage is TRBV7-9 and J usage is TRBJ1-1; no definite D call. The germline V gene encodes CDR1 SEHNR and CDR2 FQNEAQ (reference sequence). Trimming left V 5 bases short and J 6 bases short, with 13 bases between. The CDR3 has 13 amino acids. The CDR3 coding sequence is TGTGCCAGCAGCCAAGCTGAAAGTGCTGAAGCTTTCTTT. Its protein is CASSQAESAEAFF.

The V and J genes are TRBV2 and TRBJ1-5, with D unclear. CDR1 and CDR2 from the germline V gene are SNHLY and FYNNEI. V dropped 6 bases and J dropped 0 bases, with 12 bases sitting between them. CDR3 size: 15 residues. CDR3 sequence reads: CASSKRGISNQPQHF. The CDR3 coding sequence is TGTGCCAGCAGCAAGCGAGGGATTAGCAATCAGCCCCAGCATTTT.

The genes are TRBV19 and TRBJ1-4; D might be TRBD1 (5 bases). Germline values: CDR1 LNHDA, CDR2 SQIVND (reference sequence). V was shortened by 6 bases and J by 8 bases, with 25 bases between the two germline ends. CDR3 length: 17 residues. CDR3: CASSTGIVGLGEEKLFF. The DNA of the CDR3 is TGTGCCAGTAGCACCGGAATCGTGGGACTAGGTGAAGAAAAACTGTTTTTT.

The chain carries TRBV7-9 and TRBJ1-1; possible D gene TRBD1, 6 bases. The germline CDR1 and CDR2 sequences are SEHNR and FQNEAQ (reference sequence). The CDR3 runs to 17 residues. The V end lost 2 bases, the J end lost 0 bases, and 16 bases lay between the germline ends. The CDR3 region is CASSLPLQGSMNTEAFF. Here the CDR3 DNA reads TGTGCCAGCAGCTTACCTCTACAGGGATCCATGAACACTGAAGCTTTCTTT.

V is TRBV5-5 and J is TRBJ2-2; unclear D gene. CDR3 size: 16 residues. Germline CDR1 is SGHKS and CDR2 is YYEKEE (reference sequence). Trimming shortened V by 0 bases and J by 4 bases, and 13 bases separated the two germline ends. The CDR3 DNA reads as TGTGCCAGCAGCTTGGTTCCTTCCGTTAGCACCGGGGAGCTGTTTTTT. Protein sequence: CASSLVPSVSTGELFF.

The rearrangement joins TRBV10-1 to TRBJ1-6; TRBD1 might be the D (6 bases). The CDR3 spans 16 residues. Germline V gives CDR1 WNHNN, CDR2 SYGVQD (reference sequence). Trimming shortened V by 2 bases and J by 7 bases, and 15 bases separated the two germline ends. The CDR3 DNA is TGCGCCAGCAGTGAGGGTCGAGACAGGCAGAATTCACCCCTCCACTTT. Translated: CASSEGRDRQNSPLHF.